These T cell receptor beta chains were read from a single sample in a study of shared T cell receptors in the human thymus. Profiling relied on immunoSEQ multiplex PCR, and the TCRdb table lists in-frame clones only, not all of them. The sample records hundreds of thousands of clones, 87% being singletons. These same data were also listed under a study on human thymus T cells.

The sequenced material came from thymocytes. Every receptor here comes from a boy in the first two years of life with a congenital heart defect. Each CDR3 is given with its conserved first and last residue. D genes are given only for firm matches. Not every row has a clone size; where given, it reads once, few, many or a size class.

abundance: NA; j_gene: TRBJ1-3; d_gene: NA; v_gene: TRBV27; CDR3aa: CASSPLEGSERNTIYF; CDR3nt: TGTGCCAGCAGCCCGCTGGAGGGGTCCGAAAGAAACACCATATATTTT
abundance: once; j_gene: TRBJ1-2; d_gene: NA; v_gene: TRBV27; CDR3aa: CATYREVYGYTF; CDR3nt: TGTGCCACCTATCGGGAAGTGTATGGCTACACCTTC
abundance: NA; j_gene: TRBJ2-7; d_gene: TRBD1; v_gene: TRBV6-6; CDR3aa: CASSQWDRAHEQYF; CDR3nt: TGTGCCAGCAGCCAATGGGACAGGGCCCACGAGCAGTACTTC
abundance: NA; j_gene: TRBJ2-1; d_gene: TRBD1; v_gene: TRBV5-6; CDR3aa: CASSPTPQGAVINEQFF; CDR3nt: TGTGCCAGCAGCCCAACGCCCCAGGGGGCAGTGATCAATGAGCAGTTCTTC
abundance: once; j_gene: TRBJ1-2; d_gene: NA; v_gene: TRBV11-2; CDR3aa: CASSLAQMRVATF; CDR3nt: TGTGCCAGCAGCTTAGCCCAGATGCGGGTTGCGACCTTC
abundance: NA; j_gene: TRBJ2-7; d_gene: TRBD1; v_gene: TRBV7-8; CDR3aa: CASSSRTGEFEQYF; CDR3nt: TGTGCCAGCAGCTCGAGGACAGGGGAATTCGAGCAGTACTTC
abundance: few; j_gene: TRBJ2-5; d_gene: TRBD2; v_gene: TRBV28; CDR3aa: CASSFQLAGLETQYF; CDR3nt: TGTGCCAGCAGTTTCCAACTAGCGGGATTAGAGACCCAGTACTTC
abundance: once; j_gene: TRBJ1-1; d_gene: NA; v_gene: TRBV21-1; CDR3aa: CASSKMAGTEAFF; CDR3nt: TGTGCCAGCAGCAAAATGGCGGGCACTGAAGCTTTCTTT
abundance: NA; j_gene: TRBJ2-7; d_gene: NA; v_gene: TRBV29-1; CDR3aa: CSVVGGFRYEQYF; CDR3nt: TGCAGCGTTGTTGGAGGGTTCCGCTACGAGCAGTACTTC
abundance: NA; j_gene: TRBJ1-4; d_gene: NA; v_gene: TRBV5-6; CDR3aa: CASSLSSGKREANEKLFF; CDR3nt: TGTGCCAGCAGCTTGTCGAGCGGAAAGAGGGAAGCTAATGAAAAACTGTTTTTT
abundance: NA; j_gene: TRBJ1-1; d_gene: NA; v_gene: TRBV7-9; CDR3aa: CASILDGITEAFF; CDR3nt: TGTGCCAGCATCCTAGACGGGATCACTGAAGCTTTCTTT
abundance: NA; j_gene: TRBJ2-3; d_gene: TRBD2; v_gene: TRBV7-9; CDR3aa: CASSRTSGTDTQYF; CDR3nt: TGTGCCAGCAGCAGGACTAGCGGAACAGATACGCAGTATTTT
abundance: NA; j_gene: TRBJ2-7; d_gene: TRBD1; v_gene: TRBV27; CDR3aa: CASYGPGQGALEQYF; CDR3nt: TGTGCCAGCTATGGACCGGGACAGGGGGCCCTCGAGCAGTACTTC
abundance: NA; j_gene: TRBJ1-5; d_gene: NA; v_gene: TRBV27; CDR3aa: CASSLVGRQPQHF; CDR3nt: TGTGCCAGCAGTTTAGTGGGGCGTCAGCCCCAGCATTTT
abundance: NA; j_gene: TRBJ2-4; d_gene: NA; v_gene: TRBV27; CDR3aa: CASSPIAGPIKNIQYF; CDR3nt: TGTGCCAGCAGTCCCATTGCGGGGCCAATCAAAAACATTCAGTACTTC
abundance: NA; j_gene: TRBJ2-1; d_gene: NA; v_gene: TRBV5-1; CDR3aa: CASSSHPHRWSYNEQFF; CDR3nt: TGCGCCAGCAGCTCCCACCCCCACCGGTGGAGCTACAATGAGCAGTTCTTC
abundance: NA; j_gene: TRBJ2-6; d_gene: TRBD2; v_gene: TRBV4-1; CDR3aa: CASSLTVAGVLSGANVLTF; CDR3nt: TGCGCCAGCAGCCTAACAGTAGCGGGAGTTCTCTCTGGGGCCAACGTCCTGACTTTC
abundance: NA; j_gene: TRBJ2-1; d_gene: NA; v_gene: TRBV27; CDR3aa: CASRKGEQDNEQFF; CDR3nt: TGTGCCAGCAGGAAGGGGGAGCAGGACAATGAGCAGTTCTTC
abundance: NA; j_gene: TRBJ2-7; d_gene: TRBD1; v_gene: TRBV19; CDR3aa: CASSTLGQGINEQYF; CDR3nt: TGTGCCAGTAGTACCCTGGGACAGGGAATTAACGAGCAGTACTTC
abundance: NA; j_gene: TRBJ2-7; d_gene: TRBD2; v_gene: TRBV2; CDR3aa: CASGTLKLAGGGQDYEQYF; CDR3nt: TGTGCCAGCGGTACCTTAAAACTAGCGGGAGGGGGTCAGGACTACGAGCAGTACTTC
abundance: NA; j_gene: TRBJ2-1; d_gene: TRBD2; v_gene: TRBV10-3; CDR3aa: CAIGQLAGVFNEQFF; CDR3nt: TGTGCCATCGGTCAACTAGCGGGAGTGTTCAATGAGCAGTTCTTC
abundance: NA; j_gene: TRBJ1-6; d_gene: TRBD1; v_gene: TRBV4-1; CDR3aa: CASSQGTGSSPLHF; CDR3nt: TGCGCCAGCAGCCAAGGGACAGGGTCCTCCCCCCTCCACTTT
abundance: NA; j_gene: TRBJ2-5; d_gene: TRBD2; v_gene: TRBV4-1; CDR3aa: CASSQDSEGLAGVLCETQYF; CDR3nt: TGCGCCAGCAGCCAAGATTCGGAGGGACTAGCGGGGGTCCTGTGTGAGACCCAGTACTTC
abundance: NA; j_gene: TRBJ1-5; d_gene: TRBD1; v_gene: TRBV6-1; CDR3aa: CASSENGRQGRNQPQHF; CDR3nt: TGTGCCAGCAGTGAAAATGGACGACAGGGGCGGAATCAGCCCCAGCATTTT
abundance: NA; j_gene: TRBJ2-2; d_gene: NA; v_gene: TRBV28; CDR3aa: CASPIGELFF; CDR3nt: TGTGCCAGCCCTATCGGGGAGCTGTTTTTT
abundance: NA; j_gene: TRBJ1-2; d_gene: NA; v_gene: TRBV20-1; CDR3aa: CSADTGYTF; CDR3nt: TGCAGTGCGGACACTGGCTACACCTTC
abundance: NA; j_gene: TRBJ1-1; d_gene: NA; v_gene: TRBV9; CDR3aa: CASSENQGPVNTEAFF; CDR3nt: TGTGCCAGCAGCGAGAACCAGGGGCCCGTAAACACTGAAGCTTTCTTT
abundance: NA; j_gene: TRBJ2-7; d_gene: TRBD2; v_gene: TRBV7-6; CDR3aa: CASSLDSGRVQTYEQYF; CDR3nt: TGTGCCAGCAGCTTAGATAGCGGGAGAGTTCAAACCTACGAGCAGTACTTC
abundance: NA; j_gene: TRBJ1-4; d_gene: NA; v_gene: TRBV5-1; CDR3aa: CASSPRQAPNEKLFF; CDR3nt: TGCGCCAGCAGCCCAAGACAGGCGCCCAATGAAAAACTGTTTTTT
abundance: NA; j_gene: TRBJ1-5; d_gene: TRBD1; v_gene: TRBV2; CDR3aa: CASSEQISGGIQPQHF; CDR3nt: TGTGCCAGCAGTGAGCAAATATCAGGGGGGATTCAGCCCCAGCATTTT
abundance: NA; j_gene: TRBJ1-5; d_gene: TRBD1; v_gene: TRBV27; CDR3aa: CATSDRGGQPQHF; CDR3nt: TGTGCCACCTCAGACAGGGGAGGTCAGCCCCAGCATTTT
abundance: NA; j_gene: TRBJ2-4; d_gene: TRBD2; v_gene: TRBV4-3; CDR3aa: CASSQRLAGGMAKNIQYF; CDR3nt: TGCGCCAGCAGCCAAAGGCTAGCGGGGGGTATGGCCAAAAACATTCAGTACTTC
abundance: NA; j_gene: TRBJ1-3; d_gene: TRBD1; v_gene: TRBV10-3; CDR3aa: CAISTTGPGVSGNTIYF; CDR3nt: TGTGCCATCAGTACGACAGGGCCTGGAGTCTCTGGAAACACCATATATTTT
abundance: NA; j_gene: TRBJ1-1; d_gene: NA; v_gene: TRBV7-2; CDR3aa: CASSLTPAGSTEAFF; CDR3nt: TGTGCCAGCAGCTTAACGCCCGCGGGGAGCACTGAAGCTTTCTTT
abundance: NA; j_gene: TRBJ2-7; d_gene: TRBD2; v_gene: TRBV7-9; CDR3aa: CASSHSWGSPSGLPEQYF; CDR3nt: TGTGCCAGCAGCCACAGTTGGGGCAGCCCTAGCGGGCTACCCGAGCAGTACTTC
abundance: NA; j_gene: TRBJ2-1; d_gene: TRBD2; v_gene: TRBV4-1; CDR3aa: CASSQGLIAGVFPLSSYNEQFF; CDR3nt: TGCGCCAGCAGCCAAGGCCTTATAGCGGGAGTTTTTCCACTGAGCTCCTACAATGAGCAGTTCTTC
abundance: NA; j_gene: TRBJ1-5; d_gene: NA; v_gene: TRBV7-2; CDR3aa: CASSLDRDQPQHF; CDR3nt: TGTGCCAGCAGCCTCGACAGAGATCAGCCCCAGCATTTT
abundance: NA; j_gene: TRBJ1-1; d_gene: NA; v_gene: TRBV4-2; CDR3aa: CASSQEILTANTEAFF; CDR3nt: TGTGCCAGCAGCCAGGAGATATTGACAGCGAACACTGAAGCTTTCTTT
abundance: once; j_gene: TRBJ1-2; d_gene: NA; v_gene: TRBV11-3; CDR3aa: CASTLGRFGYGYTF; CDR3nt: TGTGCCAGCACCCTGGGGCGGTTTGGCTATGGCTACACCTTC
abundance: NA; j_gene: TRBJ1-1; d_gene: NA; v_gene: TRBV5-1; CDR3aa: CASSLRGNTEAFF; CDR3nt: TGCGCCAGCAGCCTCAGGGGGAACACTGAAGCTTTCTTT
abundance: NA; j_gene: TRBJ1-2; d_gene: TRBD1; v_gene: TRBV19; CDR3aa: CASSLPTGPNLYGYTF; CDR3nt: TGTGCCAGTAGCCTCCCGACAGGGCCAAACCTCTATGGCTACACCTTC
abundance: NA; j_gene: TRBJ2-1; d_gene: TRBD2; v_gene: TRBV4-1; CDR3aa: CASSQAETSGSGFSYNEQFF; CDR3nt: TGCGCCAGCAGCCAAGCTGAGACTAGCGGGAGCGGGTTCTCCTACAATGAGCAGTTCTTC
abundance: NA; j_gene: TRBJ2-3; d_gene: TRBD1; v_gene: TRBV5-1; CDR3aa: CASSYHRGPTDTQYF; CDR3nt: TGCGCCAGCAGCTATCACAGGGGGCCCACAGATACGCAGTATTTT
abundance: NA; j_gene: TRBJ1-6; d_gene: TRBD1; v_gene: TRBV14; CDR3aa: CASSLRTGPSSYNSPLHF; CDR3nt: TGTGCCAGCAGCCTCAGGACAGGGCCAAGCTCCTATAATTCACCCCTCCACTTT
abundance: NA; j_gene: TRBJ1-1; d_gene: NA; v_gene: TRBV28; CDR3aa: CASSCRNTEAFF; CDR3nt: TGTGCCAGCAGTTGCAGGAACACTGAAGCTTTCTTT
abundance: NA; j_gene: TRBJ2-1; d_gene: TRBD2; v_gene: TRBV7-2; CDR3aa: CASSFPGLAEYEQFF; CDR3nt: TGTGCCAGCAGCTTTCCAGGACTAGCGGAATATGAGCAGTTCTTC
abundance: NA; j_gene: TRBJ1-6; d_gene: NA; v_gene: TRBV18; CDR3aa: CASSPPPGAASSPLHF; CDR3nt: TGTGCCAGCTCACCACCCCCGGGAGCGGCGTCGTCACCCCTCCACTTT
abundance: NA; j_gene: TRBJ1-2; d_gene: TRBD1; v_gene: TRBV14; CDR3aa: CASSQATGGWGYTF; CDR3nt: TGTGCCAGCAGCCAAGCAACAGGGGGCTGGGGCTACACCTTC